The present T cell receptor beta chain was sequenced within a study of CD8+ T cells in alopecia areata. The CDR3 spans 14 residues. The V segment lost 6 bases and the J segment 7 bases; nucleotides outside the gene matches: 6. Germline lookup yields CDR1 WSHSY and CDR2 SAAADI. As for treatment: oral pan-JAK inhibitor, 5-10 mg twice daily. TCR sequencing used cDNA made by reverse transcription of extracted RNA. Libraries were prepared by immunoSEQ multiplex PCR; TCRdb keeps only in-frame clonotypes and omits some of them. Here the sample spans around 170,000 clones, around 49% being singletons. This sample comprised CD8+ T cells sorted from blood, obtained at week 52, from a patient treated with tofacitinib. The genes are TRBV10-2 and TRBJ1-6; 7 bases map to TRBD1. The receptor was isolated from a human donor with alopecia areata. DNA for the CDR3: TGCGCCAGCAGGCCGACAGGGATCAATTCACCCCTCCACTTT. Encoded protein: CASRPTGINSPLHF.